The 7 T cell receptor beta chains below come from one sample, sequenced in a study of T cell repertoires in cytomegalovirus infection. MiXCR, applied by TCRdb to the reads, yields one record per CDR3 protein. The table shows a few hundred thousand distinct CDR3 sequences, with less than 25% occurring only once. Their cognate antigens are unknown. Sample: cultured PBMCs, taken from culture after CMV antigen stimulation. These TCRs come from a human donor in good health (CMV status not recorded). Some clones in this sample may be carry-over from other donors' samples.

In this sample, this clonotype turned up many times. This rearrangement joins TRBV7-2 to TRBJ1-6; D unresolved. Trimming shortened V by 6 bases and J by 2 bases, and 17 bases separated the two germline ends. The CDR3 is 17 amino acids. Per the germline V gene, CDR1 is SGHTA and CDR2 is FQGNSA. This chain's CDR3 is CASSSPGRFAYNSPLHF. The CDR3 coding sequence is TGTGCCAGCAGTTCACCAGGAAGATTCGCCTATAATTCACCCCTCCACTTT.

The CDR3 nucleotides are TGTGCCTGGAGGACGGGGTTGGACGGGACCCAGTACTTC. Encoded protein: CAWRTGLDGTQYF. The gene calls are TRBV30 and TRBJ2-5, with a tentative D call TRBD2 (5 bases). Trimming removed 3 bases from V and 7 bases from J, with 15 bases in between. CDR1 GTSNPN and CDR2 SVGIG come from the germline V gene (reference sequence). The CDR3 loop spans 13 amino acids.

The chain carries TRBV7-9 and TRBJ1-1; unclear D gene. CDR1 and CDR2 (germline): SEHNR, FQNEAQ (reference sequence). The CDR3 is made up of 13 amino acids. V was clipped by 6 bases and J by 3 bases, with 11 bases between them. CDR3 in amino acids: CASRFKGDTEAFF. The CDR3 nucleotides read TGTGCCAGCAGGTTTAAAGGAGACACTGAAGCTTTCTTT.

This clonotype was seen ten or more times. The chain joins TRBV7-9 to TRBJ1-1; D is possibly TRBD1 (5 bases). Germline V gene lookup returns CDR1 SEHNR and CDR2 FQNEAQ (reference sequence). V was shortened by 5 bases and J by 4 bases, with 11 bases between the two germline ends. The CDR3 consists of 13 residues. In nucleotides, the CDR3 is TGTGCCAGCAGCCCCTGGGGGGGCACTGAAGCTTTCTTT. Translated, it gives CASSPWGGTEAFF.

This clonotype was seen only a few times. The CDR3 bases are TGTGCCAGCAAAGAATGGGGGAGCAATCAGCCCCAGCATTTT. It codes for CASKEWGSNQPQHF. The V and J genes are TRBV28 and TRBJ1-5; weak D call: TRBD1 (5 bases). V was cut by 7 bases and J by 1 base, with 11 bases left in between. This CDR3 has 14 amino acids. CDR1 and CDR2 from the germline V gene are MDHEN and SYDVKM.

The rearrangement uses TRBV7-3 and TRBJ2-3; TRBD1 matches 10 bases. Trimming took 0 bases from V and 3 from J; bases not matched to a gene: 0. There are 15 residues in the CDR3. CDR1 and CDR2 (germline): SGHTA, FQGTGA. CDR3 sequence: CASSLTGQGTDTQYF. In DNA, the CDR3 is TGTGCCAGCAGCTTAACGGGACAGGGGACAGATACGCAGTATTTT.

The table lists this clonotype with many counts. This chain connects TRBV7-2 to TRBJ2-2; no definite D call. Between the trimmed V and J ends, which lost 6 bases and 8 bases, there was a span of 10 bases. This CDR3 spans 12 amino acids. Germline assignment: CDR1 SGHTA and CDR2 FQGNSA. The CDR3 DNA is TGTGCCAGCAGACAGACCGGGGGGGAGCTGTTTTTT. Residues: CASRQTGGELFF.